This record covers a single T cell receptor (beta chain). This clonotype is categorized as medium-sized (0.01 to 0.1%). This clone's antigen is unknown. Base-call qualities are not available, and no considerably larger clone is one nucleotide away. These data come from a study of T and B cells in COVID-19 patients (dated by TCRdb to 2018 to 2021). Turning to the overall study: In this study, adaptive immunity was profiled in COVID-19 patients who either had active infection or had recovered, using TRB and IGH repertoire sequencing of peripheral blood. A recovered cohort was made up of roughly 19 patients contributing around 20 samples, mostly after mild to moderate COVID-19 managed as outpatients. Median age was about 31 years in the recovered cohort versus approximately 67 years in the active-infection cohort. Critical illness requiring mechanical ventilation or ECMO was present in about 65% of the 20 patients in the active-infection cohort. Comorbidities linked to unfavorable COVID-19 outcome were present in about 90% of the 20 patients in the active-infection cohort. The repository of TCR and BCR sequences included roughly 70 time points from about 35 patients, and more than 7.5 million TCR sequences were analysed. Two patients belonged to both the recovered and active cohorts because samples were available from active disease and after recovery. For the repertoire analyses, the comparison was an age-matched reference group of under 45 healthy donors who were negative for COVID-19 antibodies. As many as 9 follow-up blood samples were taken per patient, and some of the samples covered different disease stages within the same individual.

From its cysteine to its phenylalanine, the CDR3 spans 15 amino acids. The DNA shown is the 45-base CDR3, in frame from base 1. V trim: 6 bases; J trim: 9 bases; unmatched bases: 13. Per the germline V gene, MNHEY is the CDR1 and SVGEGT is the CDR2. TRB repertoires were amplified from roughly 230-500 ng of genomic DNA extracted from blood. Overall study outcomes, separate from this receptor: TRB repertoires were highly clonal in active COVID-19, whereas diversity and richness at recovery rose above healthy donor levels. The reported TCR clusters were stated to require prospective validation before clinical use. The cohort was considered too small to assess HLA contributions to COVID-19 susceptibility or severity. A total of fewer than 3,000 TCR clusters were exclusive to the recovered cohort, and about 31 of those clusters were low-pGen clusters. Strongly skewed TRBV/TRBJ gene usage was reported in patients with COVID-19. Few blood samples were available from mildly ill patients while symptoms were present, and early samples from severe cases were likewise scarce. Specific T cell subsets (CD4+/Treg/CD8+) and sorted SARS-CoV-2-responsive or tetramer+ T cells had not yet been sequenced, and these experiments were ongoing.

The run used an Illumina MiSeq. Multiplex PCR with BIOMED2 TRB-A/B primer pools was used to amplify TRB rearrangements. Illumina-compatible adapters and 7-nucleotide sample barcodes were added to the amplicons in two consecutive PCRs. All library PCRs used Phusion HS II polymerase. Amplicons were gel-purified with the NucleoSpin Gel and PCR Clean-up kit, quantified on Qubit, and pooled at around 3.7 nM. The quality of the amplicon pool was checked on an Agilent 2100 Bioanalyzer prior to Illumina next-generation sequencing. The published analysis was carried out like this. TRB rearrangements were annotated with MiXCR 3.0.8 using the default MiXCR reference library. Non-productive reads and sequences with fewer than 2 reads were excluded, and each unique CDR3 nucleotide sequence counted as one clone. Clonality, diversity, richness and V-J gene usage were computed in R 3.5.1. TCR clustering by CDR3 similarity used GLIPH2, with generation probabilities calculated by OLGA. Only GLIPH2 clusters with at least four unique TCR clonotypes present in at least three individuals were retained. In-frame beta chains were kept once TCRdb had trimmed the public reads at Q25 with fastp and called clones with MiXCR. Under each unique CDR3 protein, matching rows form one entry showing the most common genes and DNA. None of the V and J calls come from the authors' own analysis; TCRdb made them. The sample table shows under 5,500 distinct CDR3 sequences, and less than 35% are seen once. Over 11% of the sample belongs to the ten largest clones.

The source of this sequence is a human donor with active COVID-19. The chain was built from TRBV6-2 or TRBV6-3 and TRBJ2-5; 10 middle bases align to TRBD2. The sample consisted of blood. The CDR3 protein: CASSSVVAGGGSQYF. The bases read TGTGCCAGCAGCTCCGTGGTAGCGGGAGGAGGGTCCCAGTACTTC.